The 17 T cell receptor beta chains below all came from one sample that was sequenced in a study of blood T cell repertoires in COVID-19. Measured with immunoSEQ multiplex PCR; TCRdb has only the in-frame clones, and not every one. The data contain fewer than 70,000 clones, about 87% of them singletons. The sequencing input was peripheral blood. These TCRs come from a human donor in a cohort sampled during active COVID-19.

V is TRBV10-3 and J is TRBJ1-6, with TRBD1 matching 8 bases. Germline CDR1 reads ENHRY; CDR2 reads SYGVKD. CDR3 length: 16 residues. Trimming at V came to 6 bases and at J to 5 bases, leaving 9 bases not matched to a gene. Here the CDR3 DNA reads TGTGCCATCAGCCAACGACAGGGGACCGATAATTCACCCCTCCACTTT. It specifies CAISQRQGTDNSPLHF.

The chain carries TRBV2 and TRBJ1-3; 7 nucleotides line up with TRBD1. The V gene's germline CDR1 is SNHLY and CDR2 FYNNEI. V dropped 4 bases and J dropped 2; count of bases not matched to a gene: 2. The CDR3 extends over 14 amino acids. CDR3 in amino acids: CASSGQGTGNTIYF. DNA for the CDR3: TGTGCCAGCAGTGGACAGGGTACTGGAAACACCATATATTTT.

The rearrangement joins TRBV27 to TRBJ2-2; maybe TRBD2 (5 bases). Germline CDR1 and CDR2: MNHEY and SMNVEV (reference sequence). With 3 bases removed from V and 5 bases from J, the gap between germline ends came to 16 bases. The CDR3 has 16 amino acids. The CDR3 region is CASSFEDGGSTGELFF. CDR3 coding DNA: TGTGCCAGCAGTTTTGAGGACGGAGGATCGACCGGGGAGCTGTTTTTT.

The genes are TRBV29-1 and TRBJ2-1, with TRBD2 matching over 7 bases. This CDR3 is built from 14 residues. V dropped 7 bases and J dropped 8; count of bases not matched to a gene: 14. Germline CDR1 reads SQVTM; CDR2 reads ANQGSEA. In DNA form, the CDR3 reads TGCAGCGCCGCTACAGGAATCCGGGGGGATGAGCAGTTCTTC. Its translation is CSAATGIRGDEQFF.

This rearrangement joins TRBV3-1 (or the pseudogene TRBV3-2) to TRBJ2-6; D gene uncertain. Trimming removed 0 bases from V and 0 bases from J, with 6 bases in between. The CDR3 covers 16 residues. CDR1 and CDR2 (germline): LGHDT, YNNKEL (reference sequence). The CDR3 protein is CASSQDWSSGANVLTF. The DNA for the CDR3 is TGTGCCAGCAGCCAAGACTGGAGCTCTGGGGCCAACGTCCTGACTTTC.

The chain uses TRBV9 and TRBJ2-7, with D perhaps TRBD2 (5 bases). V was shortened by 3 bases and J by 1 base, with 5 bases between the two germline ends. CDR1 and CDR2 from the germline V gene are SGDLS and YYNGEE. The CDR3 is made up of 12 amino acids. CDR3 coding DNA: TGTGCCAGCAGCGGGACTTCCTACGAGCAGTACTTC. Protein: CASSGTSYEQYF.

The chain links TRBV6-2 or TRBV6-3 to TRBJ2-7, with 14 bases fitting TRBD2. Trimming removed 5 bases from V and 5 bases from J; junction bases left unmatched: 8. The CDR3 loop spans 16 amino acids. CDR1 is MNHEY and CDR2 is SVGEGT in the germline V gene. The CDR3 DNA reads as TGTGCCAGCAGTGGAAGGACTAGCGGGAGGTTGCACGAGCAGTACTTC. This sequence encodes CASSGRTSGRLHEQYF.

This chain joins TRBV5-1 and TRBJ2-4; D is unclear. CDR1 is SGHRS, CDR2 YFSETQ, per germline. Trimming left V 5 bases short and J 1 base short, with 10 bases between. CDR3 length equals 14 residues. CDR3 bases: TGCGCCAGCAGGCTACAGTCGGCCAAAAACATTCAGTACTTC. Translated: CASRLQSAKNIQYF.

The chain has TRBV27 and TRBJ1-5; 11 bases agree with TRBD1. The CDR3 length is 16 residues. Germline trimming cut 3 bases from V and 6 bases from J; bases unmatched to any gene: 7. The germline V gene encodes CDR1 MNHEY and CDR2 SMNVEV (reference sequence). CDR3 sequence reads: CASSFGTGGHGQPQHF. CDR3 nucleotide sequence: TGTGCCAGCAGTTTTGGGACAGGGGGTCACGGTCAGCCCCAGCATTTT.

As for this clone: The germline gene is not matched at one end of the junction; a read error may be the cause. The chain couples TRBV10-3 to TRBJ2-2; 12 bases fit TRBD2. This CDR3 has 17 residues. Germline V gene data show CDR1 as ENHRY and CDR2 as SYGVKD. The CDR3 sequence: CAITLAGGPGEHRGAVF. CDR3 DNA: TGTGCCATCACCCTAGCGGGGGGGCCCGGCGAACACCGGGGAGCTGTTTTT.

There are a few counts of this clone. The chain combines TRBV7-3 with TRBJ2-7; 9 nucleotides match TRBD2. Germline CDR1 reads SGHTA; CDR2 reads FQGTGA. After removal of 5 bases from V and 3 bases from J, the junction contained 8 bases not matched to a gene. The CDR3 loop spans 15 amino acids. The chain's CDR3 is CASSGGSGSNYEQYF. CDR3 nucleotide sequence: TGTGCCAGCAGCGGTGGTAGCGGGAGCAACTACGAGCAGTACTTC.

This chain uses TRBV19 with TRBJ1-6; TRBD1 is a possible D gene (5 bases). V lost 6 bases, J lost 7 bases, and 13 bases lay in between. The CDR3 loop spans 14 amino acids. Germline lookup yields CDR1 LNHDA and CDR2 SQIVND (reference sequence). The CDR3 spells CASRPQGRNSPLHF. For the CDR3, the DNA is TGTGCCAGTAGACCTCAGGGTAGGAATTCACCCCTCCACTTT.

This clone was recorded only once. The rearrangement joins TRBV13 to TRBJ1-2; 8 nucleotides line up with TRBD1. Germline V gene data show CDR1 as PRHDT and CDR2 as FYEKMQ (reference sequence). There are 15 residues in the CDR3. V trimming: 4 bases; J trimming: 0 bases; junction bases outside the gene matches: 4. The CDR3, as DNA: TGTGCCAGCAGCTCCCTGGACAGGGCTAACTATGGCTACACCTTC. Encoded protein: CASSSLDRANYGYTF. Supplemented by reference TRBV13 and TRBJ1-2, the full variable domain reads AAGVIQSPRHLIKEKRETATLKCYPIPRHDTVYWYQQGPGQDPQFLISFYEKMQSDKGSIPDRFSAQQFSDYHSELNMSSLELGDSALYFCASSSLDRANYGYTFGSGTRLTVV.

This chain joins TRBV5-1 and TRBJ2-2; 7 bases map to TRBD1. The germline gives CDR1 SGHRS, CDR2 YFSETQ. The CDR3 loop spans 17 amino acids. J lost 2 bases, V lost 0 bases, and 7 bases had no gene match. In DNA form, the CDR3 reads TGCGCCAGCAGCTTGGTCCGGACAGGCACTAACACCGGGGAGCTGTTTTTT. It translates to CASSLVRTGTNTGELFF.

The chain joins TRBV4-3 to TRBJ1-6; 8 nucleotides align to TRBD1. The length of the CDR3 is 15 residues. The junction had 7 bases not matched to a gene; V was cut back by 3 bases and J by 9 bases. Per the germline V gene, CDR1 is LGHNA and CDR2 is YSLEER. The CDR3 spells CASSQETGVGSPLHF. The CDR3 DNA sequence: TGCGCCAGCAGCCAGGAGACAGGGGTTGGTTCACCCCTCCACTTT.

The chain links TRBV4-3 to TRBJ2-7, with TRBD2 matching over 8 bases. The V gene's germline CDR1 is LGHNA and CDR2 YSLEER. The CDR3 consists of 15 residues. J gave up 6 bases and V 4 bases, and 11 bases lay outside the gene matches. The CDR3 nucleotides are TGCGCCAGCAGCCGCGGAGGACGGGAGGGTGGCGAGCAGTACTTC. It encodes CASSRGGREGGEQYF.

This chain joins TRBV2 and TRBJ2-3; tentative D call: TRBD1 (5 bases). Germline loops: CDR1 SNHLY, CDR2 FYNNEI. Trimming left V 4 bases short and J 6 bases short, with 17 bases between. The CDR3 contains 15 residues. CDR3 sequence: CASSVIGAPEDTQYF. In DNA form, the CDR3 reads TGTGCCAGCAGTGTTATTGGGGCCCCGGAGGATACGCAGTATTTT.